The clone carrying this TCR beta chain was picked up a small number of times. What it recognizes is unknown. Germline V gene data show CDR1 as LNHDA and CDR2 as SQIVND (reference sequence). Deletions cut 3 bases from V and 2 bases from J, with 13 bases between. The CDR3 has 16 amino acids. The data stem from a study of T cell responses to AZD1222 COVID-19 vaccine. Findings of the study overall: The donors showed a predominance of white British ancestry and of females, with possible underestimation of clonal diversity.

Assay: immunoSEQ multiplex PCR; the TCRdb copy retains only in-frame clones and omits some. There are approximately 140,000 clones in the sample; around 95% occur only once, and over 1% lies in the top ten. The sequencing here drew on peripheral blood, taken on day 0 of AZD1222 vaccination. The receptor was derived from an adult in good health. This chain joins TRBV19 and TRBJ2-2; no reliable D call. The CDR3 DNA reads TGTGCCAGTAGTATCCTTGCAGGCTCCAACACCGGGGAGCTGTTTTTT. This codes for CASSILAGSNTGELFF.